This record concerns one T cell receptor (beta chain) sequence. The germline V and J ends were trimmed by 1 base and 3 bases, with 13 bases remaining between them. In germline, CDR1 is MGHRA, CDR2 YSYEKL. This CDR3 comprises 15 residues. Original processing methods: It was from reference gene primer amplification that nucleated cell counts were estimated. Data came from immunoSEQ multiplex PCR; TCRdb stores just in-frame clones and leaves some out. The V and J calls and clone size were taken over from that table, and D and trimming were inferred from the DNA. The table shows 380,000 or so clones, with approximately 88% occurring only once. The data were taken from a study of blood T cell repertoires in COVID-19. Study details: Some COVID-19 samples were acute and others convalescent; all came from the United States, Italy and Spain. From T cells, B-cell-depleted T cells, or PBMCs came the material, which was cDNA or gDNA.

Sequencing input: peripheral blood. This clonotype originated in a man aged 35-49 years with acute or convalescent COVID-19. The rearrangement joins TRBV4-1 to TRBJ2-7; possible D gene TRBD1, 6 bases. CDR3 region: CASSQGVTGRYEQYF. The CDR3 DNA is TGCGCCAGCAGCCAAGGTGTGACAGGACGCTACGAGCAGTACTTC.